The 18 T cell receptor beta chains in this list originate from one sample, sequenced in a study of blood T cell repertoires in COVID-19. Method: immunoSEQ multiplex PCR; TCRdb's copy keeps in-frame clones and lacks some. In the table there are 65,000 or so clones, 75% to 85% of which are singletons. The specimen was peripheral blood. The receptors were sampled from a man older than 75 with acute or convalescent COVID-19.

The chain carries TRBV5-5 and TRBJ2-2; TRBD2 agrees at 9 bases. CDR3 size: 19 residues. Germline V gene lookup returns CDR1 SGHKS and CDR2 YYEKEE (reference sequence). V trimming: 1 base; J trimming: 0 bases; junction bases outside the gene matches: 10. The CDR3 coding sequence is TGTGCCAGCAGCTTGTTGGTTTGGCTAGCGGGGTCGAACACCGGGGAGCTGTTTTTT. This gives the protein CASSLLVWLAGSNTGELFF.

This chain connects TRBV2 to TRBJ2-5, with 8 nucleotides matching TRBD1. V was clipped by 6 bases and J by 4 bases; unmatched bases: 4. Looked up from germline, CDR1 is SNHLY and CDR2 is FYNNEI. This CDR3 is built from 13 residues. CDR3 sequence (DNA): TGTGCCAGCAGCGGACAGGGTCGAGAGACCCAGTACTTC. Amino acids: CASSGQGRETQYF.

The count of this clone is one. Written as DNA, the CDR3 is TGTGCCAGCAGTTACTCGGGACAGCCTAATGAAAAACTGTTTTTT. This codes for CASSYSGQPNEKLFF. This rearrangement joins TRBV6-6 to TRBJ1-4, with 7 bases fitting TRBD1. Germline V CDR1 and CDR2: MNHNY, SVGAGI (reference sequence). The CDR3 is made up of 15 amino acids. V trimming: 0 bases; J trimming: 3 bases; junction bases outside the gene matches: 1.

The chain uses TRBV7-8 and TRBJ1-2, with D possibly matching TRBD1 (6 bases). This CDR3 region has 15 residues. CDR1 is SGHVS, CDR2 FQNEAQ, per germline. The V and J ends lost 5 bases and 5 bases respectively, with 18 bases between them. CDR3 in DNA: TGTGCCAGCAGCGGACGGGACACCCTGCTTTATGGCTACACCTTC. It specifies CASSGRDTLLYGYTF.

The genes are TRBV18 and TRBJ1-5; 9 positions match TRBD1. This CDR3 comprises 16 residues. V shed 2 bases and J 0 bases; nucleotides not matched to a gene: 2. CDR1 is KGHSH and CDR2 is LQKENI in the germline V gene. CDR3: CASSPGTGNSNQPQHF. The CDR3 coding sequence is TGTGCCAGCTCACCAGGGACAGGGAATAGCAATCAGCCCCAGCATTTT.

This chain uses TRBV4-2 with TRBJ1-2; D is undetermined. Germline values: CDR1 LGHNA, CDR2 YNFKEQ. CDR3 size: 14 residues. V was trimmed by 0 bases and J by 5 bases, leaving 10 bases between them. CDR3 residues: CASSQDPRQYGYTF. The CDR3 DNA reads as TGTGCCAGCAGCCAAGATCCTAGGCAGTATGGCTACACCTTC.

The rearrangement links TRBV6-1 to TRBJ1-3; 8 positions agree with TRBD1. V was clipped by 3 bases and J by 7 bases; unmatched bases: 8. Per germline, CDR1 MNHNS and CDR2 SASEGT. The CDR3 is 15 amino acids. CDR3 in amino acids: CASSDPGQGGNTIYF. The CDR3 region has the DNA TGTGCCAGCAGTGACCCTGGACAGGGCGGTAACACCATATATTTT.

The rearrangement uses TRBV13 and TRBJ1-1, with 9 bases lining up with TRBD1. With 5 bases clipped from V and 11 bases from J, the junction kept 6 bases outside the gene matches. This CDR3 contains 12 residues. From germline, CDR1 is PRHDT and CDR2 FYEKMQ (reference sequence). The CDR3 sequence is CASSGGTGFAFF. CDR3 DNA: TGTGCCAGCAGCGGGGGGACAGGGTTTGCTTTCTTT.

The V call is TRBV2, the J call TRBJ2-7, with D maybe TRBD1 (6 bases). Germline V lookup: CDR1 SNHLY, CDR2 FYNNEI. The CDR3 is 14 amino acids. Trimming shortened V by 5 bases and J by 0 bases, and 11 bases separated the two germline ends. CDR3 bases: TGTGCCAGCAGTCCCCGGGACAACTCCTACGAGCAGTACTTC. Its translation: CASSPRDNSYEQYF.

V and J are TRBV18 and TRBJ1-4; D is uncertain. The CDR3 totals 13 residues. The V end lost 5 bases, the J end lost 1 base, and 5 bases lay between the germline ends. Per the germline V gene, CDR1 is KGHSH and CDR2 is LQKENI. The DNA of the CDR3 is TGTGCCAGCTCAGATAGAACTAATGAAAAACTGTTTTTT. Its translation is CASSDRTNEKLFF.

The rearrangement links TRBV18 to TRBJ1-1, with a tentative D call TRBD1 (5 bases). V was shortened by 3 bases and J by 1 base, with 9 bases between the two germline ends. In germline, CDR1 is KGHSH, CDR2 LQKENI. The CDR3 is 14 residues long. CDR3: CASSPDTTNTEAFF. The CDR3 nucleotides are TGTGCCAGCTCACCGGACACCACGAACACTGAAGCTTTCTTT.

The V call is TRBV3-1 (or the pseudogene TRBV3-2), the J call TRBJ2-7; TRBD2 agrees at 7 bases. Germline V gene sequence: CDR1 LGHDT, CDR2 YNNKEL (reference sequence). J was trimmed by 2 bases and V by 4 bases; bases with no gene match: 5. The CDR3 runs to 14 residues. The CDR3 here is CASSREGKTYEQYF. In DNA, the CDR3 is TGTGCCAGCAGCCGGGAGGGGAAGACCTACGAGCAGTACTTC.

This clone was counted a single time. This sequence joins TRBV3-1 (or the pseudogene TRBV3-2) and TRBJ1-1; D uncertain. CDR1 and CDR2 from the germline V gene are LGHDT and YNNKEL (reference sequence). There are 12 residues in the CDR3. V shed 5 bases and J shed 0 bases, with 4 bases lying between them. CDR3 sequence reads: CASSVMNTEAFF. CDR3 coding DNA: TGTGCCAGCAGCGTCATGAACACTGAAGCTTTCTTT.

V and J are TRBV19 and TRBJ1-2; 9 positions agree with TRBD1. The CDR3 contains 14 residues. V lost 9 bases to trimming and J lost 8 bases; unmatched junction nucleotides: 13. The V gene's germline CDR1 is LNHDA and CDR2 SQIVND (reference sequence). The CDR3, as DNA: TGTGCCAGCACCCGCCAACAGGGGGCATGGGGCTACACCTTC. Translating gives CASTRQQGAWGYTF.

This clone was counted only a few times. V usage is TRBV10-3 and J usage is TRBJ2-7; TRBD2 matches at 10 bases. The V segment lost 5 bases and the J segment 6 bases; nucleotides outside the gene matches: 7. Germline V gene sequence: CDR1 ENHRY, CDR2 SYGVKD. This CDR3 is built from 14 residues. CDR3 sequence (DNA): TGTGCCATCAGTTCGACTAGCGGGTCGATCGAGCAGTACTTC. Translating gives CAISSTSGSIEQYF.

This rearrangement joins TRBV18 to TRBJ1-5; no reliable D call. V shed 1 base and J shed 1 base, with 8 bases lying between them. Germline-derived CDR1 and CDR2 are KGHSH and LQKENI. The CDR3 sequence is 15 residues long. Here the CDR3 DNA reads TGTGCCAGCTCACCACAAGAGTCCAGCAATCAGCCCCAGCATTTT. Its protein is CASSPQESSNQPQHF.

For the CDR3, the DNA is TGTGCCAGCAGCTTGACGGGAACTTACAATGAGCAGTTCTTC. Its translation: CASSLTGTYNEQFF. The V and J genes are TRBV5-4 and TRBJ2-1; tentatively, D is TRBD2 (5 bases). Germline V gene sequence: CDR1 SGHNT, CDR2 YYREEE (reference sequence). Trimming stripped 1 base from V and 4 bases from J, with 9 bases between. The CDR3 is 14 residues long.

V is TRBV5-1 and J is TRBJ2-7; 7 positions agree with TRBD1. V trimming: 3 bases; J trimming: 2 bases; junction bases outside the gene matches: 2. The CDR3 extends over 13 amino acids. The germline V gene encodes CDR1 SGHRS and CDR2 YFSETQ. CDR3 coding DNA: TGCGCCAGCAGCTGGGACAGAACCTACGAGCAGTACTTC. This sequence encodes CASSWDRTYEQYF.